This entry lists 5 T cell receptor beta chains sequenced from one sample in a study of T cells in Graves' hyperthyroidism and ophthalmopathy (dated by TCRdb to about 2019). The library was built by means of multiplex PCR. The sequencer was an Illumina HiSeq 2000. Amplification of TCR beta CDR3 regions was carried out from RNA transcripts. For the first round of RT-PCR on the TCR CDR3, the HTBI primer set was used together with the Qiagen OneStep RT-PCR kit. TCRdb reprocessed the public reads (quality trimming at Q25 with fastp, clone calling with MiXCR) and kept in-frame beta chains. Rows matching on CDR3 protein sequence are summarized as one entry with the most common DNA and genes. The sample table lists about 570,000 distinct CDR3 sequences, 11% to 15% of them with a count of one. The top ten clones comprise approximately 15% of the sample. Sequencing input: blood. Receptors originate from a woman aged 40 to 49 with Graves' hyperthyroidism.

This rearrangement joins TRBV10-3 to TRBJ1-4; D is uncertain. Germline-derived CDR1 and CDR2 are ENHRY and SYGVKD. The CDR3 extends over 13 amino acids. V lost 4 bases to trimming and J lost 8 bases, with 11 bases between them. The CDR3 spells CAISVKGGEKLFF. As DNA, the CDR3 is TGTGCCATCAGTGTCAAGGGCGGCGAAAAACTGTTTTTT.

Many counts were recorded for this clonotype. The rearrangement links TRBV5-1 to TRBJ2-7; TRBD2 agrees at 8 bases. The junction had 11 bases not matched to a gene; V was cut back by 5 bases and J by 7 bases. The CDR3 contains 14 residues. The germline V gene encodes CDR1 SGHRS and CDR2 YFSETQ. The CDR3: CASSRASGLVEQYF. The CDR3 nucleotides are TGCGCCAGCAGTCGTGCTAGCGGGCTCGTTGAGCAGTACTTC.

This clonotype was counted ten times or more. The chain joins TRBV27 to TRBJ2-7; D unclear. Deletions cut 5 bases from V and 4 bases from J, with 12 bases between. This CDR3 region has 13 residues. Germline V gene data show CDR1 as MNHEY and CDR2 as SMNVEV (reference sequence). CDR3 sequence (DNA): TGTGCCAGCAGTATCCGAGTCGGGTACGAGCAGTACTTC. Residues: CASSIRVGYEQYF.

Ten or more counts support this clonotype. The V call is TRBV2, the J call TRBJ1-1; 8 bases match TRBD1. CDR3 length: 15 residues. From germline, CDR1 is SNHLY and CDR2 FYNNEI. V gave up 7 bases and J gave up 3 bases; unmatched junction bases: 10. CDR3 loop: CASKRYGQGDTEAFF. The CDR3 nucleotides read TGTGCCAGCAAGAGGTATGGACAGGGTGACACTGAAGCTTTCTTT.

This clonotype was observed once. It may be a read error: a sequence one base away is much more abundant. The chain joins TRBV10-3 to TRBJ2-7; 7 bases are shared with TRBD2. Germline CDR1 and CDR2: ENHRY and SYGVKD. With V trimmed by 3 bases and J by 3 bases, 5 bases remained unmatched. The CDR3 consists of 14 residues. The CDR3 reads CAISEASGGYEQYF. CDR3 sequence (DNA): TGTGCCATCAGTGAAGCTAGCGGAGGCTACGAGCAGTACTTC.